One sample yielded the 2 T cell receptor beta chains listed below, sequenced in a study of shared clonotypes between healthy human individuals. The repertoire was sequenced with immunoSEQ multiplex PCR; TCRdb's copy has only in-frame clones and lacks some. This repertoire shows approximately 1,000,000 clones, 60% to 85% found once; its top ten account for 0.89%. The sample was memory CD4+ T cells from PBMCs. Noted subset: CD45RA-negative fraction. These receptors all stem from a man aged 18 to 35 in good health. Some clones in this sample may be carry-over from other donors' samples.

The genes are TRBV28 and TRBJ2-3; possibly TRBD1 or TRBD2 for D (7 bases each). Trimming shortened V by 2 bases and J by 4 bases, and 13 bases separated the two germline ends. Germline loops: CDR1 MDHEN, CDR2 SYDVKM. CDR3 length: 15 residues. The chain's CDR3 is CASSLDREGADTQYF. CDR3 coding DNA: TGTGCCAGCAGTTTAGACAGGGAGGGTGCAGATACGCAGTATTTT.

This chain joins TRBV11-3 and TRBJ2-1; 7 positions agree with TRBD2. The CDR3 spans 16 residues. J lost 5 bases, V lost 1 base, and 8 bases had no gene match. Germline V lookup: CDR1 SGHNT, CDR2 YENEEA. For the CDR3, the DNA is TGTGCCAGCAGCTTAGGTGGGGAGGGGAGCCACAATGAGCAGTTCTTC. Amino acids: CASSLGGEGSHNEQFF.